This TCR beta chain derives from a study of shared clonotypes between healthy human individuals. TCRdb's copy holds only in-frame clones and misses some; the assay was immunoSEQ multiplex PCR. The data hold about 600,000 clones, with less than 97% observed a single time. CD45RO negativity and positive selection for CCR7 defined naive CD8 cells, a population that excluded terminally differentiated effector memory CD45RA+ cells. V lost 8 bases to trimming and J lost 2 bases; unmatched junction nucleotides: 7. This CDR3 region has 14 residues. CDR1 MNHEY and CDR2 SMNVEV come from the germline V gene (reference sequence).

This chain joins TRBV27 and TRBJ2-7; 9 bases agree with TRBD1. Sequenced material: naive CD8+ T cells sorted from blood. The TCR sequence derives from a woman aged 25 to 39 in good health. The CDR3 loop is CASRRTGEAYEQYF. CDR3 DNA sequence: TGTGCCAGCCGTAGGACAGGGGAGGCCTACGAGCAGTACTTC.